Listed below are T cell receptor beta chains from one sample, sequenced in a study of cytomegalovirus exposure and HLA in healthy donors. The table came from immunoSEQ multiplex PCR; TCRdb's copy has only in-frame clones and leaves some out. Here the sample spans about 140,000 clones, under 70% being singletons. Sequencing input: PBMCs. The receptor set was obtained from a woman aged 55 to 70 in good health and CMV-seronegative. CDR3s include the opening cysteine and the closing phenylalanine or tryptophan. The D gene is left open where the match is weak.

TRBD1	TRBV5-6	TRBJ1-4	CASSLRDRGNEKLFF
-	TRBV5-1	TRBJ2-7	CASSQDVTSSYEQYF
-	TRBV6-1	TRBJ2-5	CASSEAGGRVETQYF
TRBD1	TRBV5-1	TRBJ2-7	CASSLAGQGATYEQYF
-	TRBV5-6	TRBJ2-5	CASTPPGGPETQYF
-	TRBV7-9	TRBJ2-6	CASSLMSSGANVLTF
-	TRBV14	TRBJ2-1	CASSQTAPKYNGQFF
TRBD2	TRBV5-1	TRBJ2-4	CASSFNPPGTSDRLAKNIQYF
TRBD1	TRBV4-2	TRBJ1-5	CASSLVRPRGTGTYSNQPQHF
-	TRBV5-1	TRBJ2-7	CASSVNQGISEQYF
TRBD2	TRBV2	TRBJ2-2	CASRKGLAGGPGELFF
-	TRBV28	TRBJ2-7	CASSSPGGGDYEQYF
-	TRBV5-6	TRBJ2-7	CASSLGASYEQYF
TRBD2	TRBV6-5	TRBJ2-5	CASSLGLAGGETQYF
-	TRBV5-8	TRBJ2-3	CASSLVRASNADTQYF
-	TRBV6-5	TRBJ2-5	CASSYTGGQTQYF
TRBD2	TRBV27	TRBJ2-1	CASSPRLAGYNEQFF
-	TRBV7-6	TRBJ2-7	CASSLGSSGEQYF
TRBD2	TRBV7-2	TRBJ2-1	CASSLAGGGRSGRAPEQFF
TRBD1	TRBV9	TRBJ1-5	CASSDGTGVQPQHF
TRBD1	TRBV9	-	CASSVGQGGGEQYF
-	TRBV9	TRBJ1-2	CASSTTGRANYGYTF
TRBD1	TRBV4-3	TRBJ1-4	CASSQAGGKKLFF
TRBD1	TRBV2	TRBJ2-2	CASKAQGTDTGELFF
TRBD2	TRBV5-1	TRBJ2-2	CASSSGTRNTGELFF
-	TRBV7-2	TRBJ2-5	CASSPRASEETQYF
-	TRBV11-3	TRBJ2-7	CASSLGAGPSYEQYF
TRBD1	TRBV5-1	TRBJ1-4	CASSPLTGLNEKLFF
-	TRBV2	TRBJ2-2	CASTPRGFTGELFF
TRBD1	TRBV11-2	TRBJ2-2	CASSFAPGQVIGELFF
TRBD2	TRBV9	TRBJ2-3	CASSVSAGGPGDTQYF
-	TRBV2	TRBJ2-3	CASSPERRDTQYF
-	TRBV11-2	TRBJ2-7	CASSLSMSSYEQYF
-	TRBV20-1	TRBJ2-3	CSAKRDTQYF
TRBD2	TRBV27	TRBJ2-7	CASSLPGLGEQYF
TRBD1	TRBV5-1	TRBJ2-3	CASSFSTGLSTDTQYF
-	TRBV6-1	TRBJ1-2	CASRRQEPNYGYTF
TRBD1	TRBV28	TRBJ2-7	CASSIQGNHEQYF
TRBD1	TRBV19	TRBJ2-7	CASSPSRDRGHEQYF
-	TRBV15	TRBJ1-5	CATSSPGSSQPQHF
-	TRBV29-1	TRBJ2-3	CSVLVGPDTQYF
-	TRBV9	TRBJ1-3	CASSFLPRGGNTIYF
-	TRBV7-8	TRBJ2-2	CASSLRAQGNTGELFF
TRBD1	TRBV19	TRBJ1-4	CASSRSGTVREKLFF
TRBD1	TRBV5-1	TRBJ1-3	CASSLEGTVVSGNTIYF
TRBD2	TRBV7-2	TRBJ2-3	CASSLAAGGRGTDTQYF
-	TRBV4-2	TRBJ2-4	CASSLIAKNIQYF
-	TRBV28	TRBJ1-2	CASSPEGYYGYTF
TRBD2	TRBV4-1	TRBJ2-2	CASSQLGTSGTGELFF
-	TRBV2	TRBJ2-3	CASSGGRDTQYF
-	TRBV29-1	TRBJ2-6	CSVGTGISGANVLTF
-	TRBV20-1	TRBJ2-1	CSARYLSEQFF
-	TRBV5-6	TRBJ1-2	CASSPVGEGGYGYTF
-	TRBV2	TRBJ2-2	CASTLARTGELFF
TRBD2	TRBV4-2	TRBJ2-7	CASSPSSGSGHEQYF
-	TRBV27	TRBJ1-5	CASSLAGGPKVGQPQHF
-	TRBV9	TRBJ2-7	CASSNPGQRDTYEQYF
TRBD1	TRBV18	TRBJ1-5	CASSPGQGLDQPQHF
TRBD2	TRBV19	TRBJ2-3	CASSLRSGGRATDTQYF